These 3 T cell receptor beta chains originate from one sample sequenced in a study of blood T cells in healthy people across ages. PCR was performed a second time for about 6 to 12 cycles using a sample-barcoded 5' primer and a J-beta primer mix. One entry per CDR3 protein results from TCRdb running MiXCR on the 5' RACE reads. This table holds approximately 850,000 distinct CDR3 sequences, more than 40% found once. Sequences were obtained from blood. Every receptor here comes from a man aged 55 to 69 in good health.

This clonotype occurred a few times. The chain has TRBV12-3 or TRBV12-4 and TRBJ1-1; 8 bases align to TRBD1. This CDR3 has 15 residues. Trimming removed 6 bases from V and 1 base from J; junction bases left unmatched: 7. CDR3 in amino acids: CASRLQGARNTEAFF. For the CDR3, the DNA is TGTGCCAGCAGACTCCAGGGGGCAAGGAACACTGAAGCTTTCTTT.

This chain uses TRBV6-6 with TRBJ2-6; no definite D call. The germline CDR1 and CDR2 sequences are MNHNY and SVGAGI (reference sequence). V was shortened by 2 bases and J by 0 bases, with 5 bases between the two germline ends. The CDR3 has 15 amino acids. The CDR3 here is CASSYAHSGANVLTF. The CDR3 DNA reads TGTGCCAGCAGTTACGCTCACTCTGGGGCCAACGTCCTGACTTTC.

The chain uses TRBV15 and TRBJ2-5; D gene ambiguous. Between the trimmed V and J ends, which lost 0 bases and 1 base, there was a span of 18 bases. Germline values: CDR1 LNHNV, CDR2 YYDKDF (reference sequence). CDR3 size: 18 residues. The DNA of the CDR3 is TGTGCCACCAGCAGAGATAAGATCTATGGCGAACGCCAAGAGACCCAGTACTTC. It specifies CATSRDKIYGERQETQYF.